The 25 T cell receptor beta chains below come from one sample, sequenced in a study of CD8+CD57+ T cells in acquired aplastic anemia. For CDR3 and TCR beta VDJ profiling, genomic DNA was the template used. Each CDR3 protein is one row after TCRdb ran MiXCR on the reads. The sample holds over 150,000 distinct CDR3 sequences, around 48% seen once. Those patients picked for sequencing had displayed CD8+CD57+ cell expansion on flow cytometry. Input material: sorted CD4+, CD8+, or CD8+CD57+ T cells (not recorded which) from PBMCs. The receptors here all came from a human donor with aplastic anemia.

The chain links TRBV7-2 to TRBJ2-1; maybe TRBD1 (6 bases). The CDR3 is 15 residues long. The V gene lost 3 bases and the J gene lost 5 bases, with 14 bases spanning the gap. The germline CDR1 and CDR2 sequences are SGHTA and FQGNSA. The DNA for the CDR3 is TGTGCCAGCAGCTTCGGGGCAGGGGTTGACAATGAGCAGTTCTTC. Protein: CASSFGAGVDNEQFF.

In the case of this clonotype: An end of the junction differs from the germline gene, which may be a read error. V usage is TRBV12-3 or TRBV12-4 and J usage is TRBJ2-1, with a possible D match to TRBD2 (5 bases). This CDR3 has 18 residues. The CDR3 DNA follows: TGTTCCAGCAGTTTAGCGCGCCTTGGCATTAGCTCCTACAATGAGCAGTTCTTC. Its translation: CSSSLARLGISSYNEQFF.

This chain links TRBV24-1 with TRBJ2-7, with 8 bases fitting TRBD1. This CDR3 has 16 amino acids. CDR1 KGHDR and CDR2 SFDVKD come from the germline V gene. Trimming removed 2 bases from V and 4 bases from J; junction bases left unmatched: 9. This chain's CDR3 is CATSDYGTGIQYEQYF. CDR3 DNA sequence: TGTGCCACCAGTGATTACGGGACAGGAATTCAGTACGAGCAGTACTTC.

About this clonotype itself: A much larger clone lies one base from this, so it may be a read error. The chain has TRBV3-1 and TRBJ2-3; D is ambiguous. Deletions cut 3 bases from V and 5 bases from J, with 6 bases between. Germline assignment: CDR1 LGHDT and CDR2 YNNKEL (reference sequence). The CDR3 is 12 residues long. DNA for the CDR3: TGTGCCAGCAGCCAGGGCGAAGATACGCAGTATTTT. This encodes CASSQGEDTQYF.

Ten or more counts support this clonotype. V usage is TRBV2 and J usage is TRBJ1-2; possibly TRBD1 for D (5 bases). From germline, CDR1 is SNHLY and CDR2 FYNNEI. Trimming pared 1 base from V and 4 bases from J, leaving 13 bases between. There are 15 residues in the CDR3. The CDR3 nucleotides are TGTGCCAGCAGTGAAGGGCAGGGCGGCGGCTATGGCTACACCTTC. Protein product: CASSEGQGGGYGYTF.

Comments on this clonotype: Compared with germline, one end of the junction differs, possibly owing to a read error. The gene calls are TRBV5-5 and TRBJ1-6; the D is unclear. From germline, CDR1 is SGHKS and CDR2 YYEKEE (reference sequence). CDR3 size: 14 residues. The CDR3 is CASSEEHGNSPLHF. The CDR3 bases are TGCGCCAGCAGCGAAGAGCACGGAAATTCACCCCTCCACTTT.

This sequence joins TRBV28 and TRBJ2-5; TRBD1 agrees at 11 bases. Germline CDR1 and CDR2: MDHEN and SYDVKM. The CDR3 length is 16 residues. V lost 5 bases and J lost 0; bases outside the gene matches: 5. CDR3 in amino acids: CASSPPGQGDQETQYF. CDR3 DNA: TGTGCCAGCAGTCCCCCGGGACAGGGGGACCAAGAGACCCAGTACTTC.

There are a few counts of this clonotype. CDR3 in amino acids: CASSFRGLARRYNEQFF. The CDR3 nucleotides are TGCGCCAGCAGCTTTAGGGGACTAGCACGGCGCTACAATGAGCAGTTCTTC. This chain links TRBV5-1 with TRBJ2-1; 9 bases are a match to TRBD2. V trimming: 2 bases; J trimming: 3 bases; junction bases outside the gene matches: 9. Germline V gene lookup returns CDR1 SGHRS and CDR2 YFSETQ. The CDR3 consists of 17 residues.

With respect to this clonotype: One base away lies a much larger clone, so this may be a sequencing read error. The chain joins TRBV13 to TRBJ1-1; TRBD1 agrees at 8 bases. V shed 5 bases and J 4 bases; nucleotides not matched to a gene: 6. The CDR3 spans 14 residues. Germline V lookup: CDR1 PRHDT, CDR2 FYEKMQ (reference sequence). The CDR3 DNA sequence: TGTGCCAGCAGCACGGACAGGGCCTGCACTGAAGCTTTCTTT. Amino acid sequence: CASSTDRACTEAFF.

This chain joins TRBV2 and TRBJ2-7; possible D gene TRBD1, 5 bases. The V gene lost 3 bases and the J gene lost 5 bases, with 8 bases spanning the gap. This CDR3 region has 12 residues. Per germline, CDR1 SNHLY and CDR2 FYNNEI. The CDR3 region is CASSDRAHEQYF. Written as DNA, the CDR3 is TGTGCCAGCAGTGACAGGGCCCACGAGCAGTACTTC.

This clonotype showed up many times. The chain employs TRBV7-9 and TRBJ2-6; weak D call: TRBD2 (5 bases). The ends were cut back, 5 bases at V and 0 bases at J, with 17 bases in the middle. The CDR3 totals 18 residues. Germline loops: CDR1 SEHNR, CDR2 FQNEAQ (reference sequence). The chain's CDR3 is CASSPTTRESSGANVLTF. The DNA for the CDR3 is TGTGCCAGCAGCCCCACCACGAGGGAGAGCTCTGGGGCCAACGTCCTGACTTTC.

This clonotype was observed a handful of times. This may stem from a read error, because a much larger clone lies one nucleotide away. The chain carries TRBV4-1 and TRBJ2-7; no clear D. Germline loops: CDR1 MGHRA, CDR2 YSYEKL. There are 12 residues in the CDR3. Trimming left V 3 bases short and J 3 bases short, with 6 bases between. CDR3 region: CASSHDGYEQYF. The CDR3 region has the DNA TGCGCCAGCAGCCACGACGGCTACGAGCAGTACTTC.

This clonotype came up once. A much larger clone differs by one base, so this may be a read error. This chain joins TRBV5-1 and TRBJ1-4; D gene uncertain. Trimming pared 5 bases from V and 6 bases from J, leaving 14 bases between. The CDR3 contains 14 residues. Germline V gives CDR1 SGHRS, CDR2 YFSETQ. The CDR3 is CASRLRSADEKLFF. The CDR3 DNA is TGCGCCAGCAGACTACGATCCGCCGATGAAAAACTGTTTTTT.

This chain connects TRBV11-2 to TRBJ2-7; tentative D call: TRBD1 (5 bases). CDR3 length: 16 residues. Trimming pared 3 bases from V and 6 bases from J, leaving 21 bases between. Germline V CDR1 and CDR2: SGHAT, FQNNGV. For the CDR3, the DNA is TGTGCCAGCAGCTTCAGCGAAGAACAGGCGATTTTCGAGCAGTACTTC. Its translation: CASSFSEEQAIFEQYF.

At least ten counts were recorded for this clonotype. The V and J genes are TRBV5-1 and TRBJ2-6; D is possibly TRBD1 (7 bases). The V and J ends lost 0 bases and 2 bases respectively, with 9 bases between them. Germline values: CDR1 SGHRS, CDR2 YFSETQ. This CDR3 contains 16 residues. The DNA of the CDR3 is TGCGCCAGCAGCTTGGCAGGGGGGACTGGGGCCAACGTCCTGACTTTC. Encoded protein: CASSLAGGTGANVLTF.

V usage is TRBV10-3 and J usage is TRBJ1-2; TRBD1 is a possible D gene (5 bases). Germline V gene lookup returns CDR1 ENHRY and CDR2 SYGVKD. The CDR3 consists of 13 residues. V dropped 7 bases and J dropped 8 bases, with 17 bases sitting between them. CDR3 bases: TGTGCCATCACCCCACAGGTCCAGCGGGGCTACACCTTC. Protein: CAITPQVQRGYTF.

The V and J genes are TRBV3-1 and TRBJ1-5, with 8 bases matching TRBD1. Trimming removed 1 base from V and 5 bases from J; junction bases left unmatched: 7. Germline V lookup: CDR1 LGHDT, CDR2 YNNKEL (reference sequence). The CDR3 spans 16 residues. For the CDR3, the DNA is TGTGCCAGCAGCCAAGCGGTCCCAGGGGGCGATCAGCCCCAGCATTTT. Protein product: CASSQAVPGGDQPQHF.

The V call is TRBV7-2, the J call TRBJ1-4, with D perhaps TRBD1 (5 bases). Per the germline V gene, CDR1 is SGHTA and CDR2 is FQGNSA. V was shortened by 0 bases and J by 6 bases, with 11 bases between the two germline ends. The CDR3 sequence is 15 residues long. The CDR3 here is CASSLAVDSYEKLFF. In DNA form, the CDR3 reads TGTGCCAGCAGCTTAGCTGTCGACAGTTATGAAAAACTGTTTTTT. Based on the CDR3 plus reference TRBV7-2 and TRBJ1-4, the full variable domain is GAGVSQSPSNKVTEKGKDVELRCDPISGHTALYWYRQSLGQGLEFLIYFQGNSAPDKSGLPSDRFSAERTGGSVSTLTIQRTQQEDSAVYLCASSLAVDSYEKLFFGSGTQLSVL.

This clonotype has more than one count but fewer than ten. This chain connects TRBV7-2 to TRBJ2-5; TRBD2 matches 9 bases. The CDR3 has 16 residues. Unmatched junction bases numbered 12, after V lost 5 bases and J lost 5 bases. Germline CDR1 SGHTA, CDR2 FQGNSA. This chain's CDR3 is CASSPGASGASETQYF. DNA of the CDR3: TGTGCCAGCAGCCCAGGGGCTAGCGGGGCCTCGGAGACCCAGTACTTC. The full variable domain, rest sourced from reference TRBV7-2 and TRBJ2-5, is GAGVSQSPSNKVTEKGKDVELRCDPISGHTALYWYRQSLGQGLEFLIYFQGNSAPDKSGLPSDRFSAERTGGSVSTLTIQRTQQEDSAVYLCASSPGASGASETQYFGPGTRLLVL.

Many counts were recorded for this clonotype. Its ends do not fully match the called genes, so a read error is possible. This sequence joins TRBV6-2 or TRBV6-3 and TRBJ1-1, with D possibly TRBD1 on 6 matching bases. Germline V gene data show CDR1 as MNHEY and CDR2 as SVGEGT. CDR3 size: 10 residues. CDR3 bases: TGTGCCAGCTGGGACACTCAAGCTTTCTTT. Protein: CASWDTQAFF.

The sample holds a few counts of this clonotype. This rearrangement joins TRBV30 to TRBJ2-1; D possibly corresponds to TRBD2 (6 bases). Trimming shortened V by 0 bases and J by 12 bases, and 15 bases separated the two germline ends. CDR1 GTSNPN and CDR2 SVGIG come from the germline V gene (reference sequence). CDR3 length equals 13 residues. CDR3 residues: CAWSVLAGSGQFF. The CDR3, as DNA: TGTGCCTGGAGTGTACTTGCGGGGTCAGGGCAGTTCTTC.

The table lists this clonotype with a few counts. The chain recombines TRBV15 with TRBJ1-5, with D possibly matching TRBD1 (5 bases). Trimming removed 1 base from V and 7 bases from J, with 8 bases in between. The CDR3 sequence is 13 residues long. CDR1 and CDR2 from the germline V gene are LNHNV and YYDKDF (reference sequence). CDR3 protein: CATSRGGEQPQHF. CDR3 coding DNA: TGTGCCACCAGCAGAGGGGGCGAACAGCCCCAGCATTTT.

The chain couples TRBV29-1 to TRBJ2-7, with TRBD1 matching over 11 bases. CDR1 SQVTM and CDR2 ANQGSEA come from the germline V gene. Germline trimming cut 4 bases from V and 5 bases from J; bases unmatched to any gene: 7. The CDR3 has 14 amino acids. The CDR3, as DNA: TGCAGCGTTGTGGGACAGGGGGTTAGTCACGAGCAGTACTTC. It specifies CSVVGQGVSHEQYF.

The chain uses TRBV2 and TRBJ2-1, with TRBD2 identical over 9 bases. The V gene's germline CDR1 is SNHLY and CDR2 FYNNEI. V dropped 4 bases and J dropped 2; count of bases not matched to a gene: 9. CDR3 length: 17 residues. The CDR3 sequence is CASSAGVVAGAYNEQFF. In nucleotides, the CDR3 is TGTGCCAGCAGTGCGGGGGTTGTAGCGGGGGCCTACAATGAGCAGTTCTTC.

J is TRBJ1-5 and V is TRBV6-1; weak D call: TRBD1 (5 bases). V shed 9 bases and J shed 7 bases, with 19 bases lying between them. CDR3 size: 14 residues. Germline V gene lookup returns CDR1 MNHNS and CDR2 SASEGT. CDR3 nucleotide sequence: TGTGCCAGTACTCAGGGTGTATCGAGACAGCCCCAGCATTTT. Residues: CASTQGVSRQPQHF.